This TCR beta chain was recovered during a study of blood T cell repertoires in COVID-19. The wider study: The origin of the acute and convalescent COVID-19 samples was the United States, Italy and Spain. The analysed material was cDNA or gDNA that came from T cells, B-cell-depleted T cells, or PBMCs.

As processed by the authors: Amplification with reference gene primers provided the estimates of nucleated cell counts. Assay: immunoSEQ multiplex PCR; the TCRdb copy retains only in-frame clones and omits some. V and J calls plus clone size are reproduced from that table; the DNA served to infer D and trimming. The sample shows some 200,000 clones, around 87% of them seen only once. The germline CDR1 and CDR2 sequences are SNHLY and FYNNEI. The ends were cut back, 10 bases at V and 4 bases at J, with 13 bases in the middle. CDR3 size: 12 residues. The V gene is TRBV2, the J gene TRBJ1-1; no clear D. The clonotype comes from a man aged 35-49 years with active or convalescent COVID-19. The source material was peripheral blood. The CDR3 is CAIKAVSTEAFF. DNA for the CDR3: TGTGCCATAAAAGCTGTAAGCACTGAAGCTTTCTTT.